The next 9 T cell receptor beta chains were all read from a single sample in a study of spatial heterogeneity in lung cancer. Via MiXCR, TCRdb re-called the 5' RACE reads, giving one row per CDR3 protein. The data contain 35,000 to 45,000 distinct CDR3 sequences, around 7.6% of them singletons. As for time point: blood at routine non-recurrence follow-up after resection. The material was PBMCs, obtained at follow-up. These TCRs come from a male donor with early-stage non-small cell lung cancer.

Comments on this clonotype: Its ends do not fully match the called genes, so a read error is possible. The V and J genes are TRBV5-1 and TRBJ1-1, with a tentative D call TRBD1 (6 bases). The CDR3 runs 14 residues. Looked up from germline, CDR1 is SGHRS and CDR2 is YFSETQ. In DNA, the CDR3 is TGCGTCAGCAGCTTAAACCGACAGGTAACTGAAGCTTTCTTT. It is translated as CVSSLNRQVTEAFF.

This clonotype has only a few counts. This chain uses TRBV7-9 with TRBJ2-7; unclear D gene. The CDR3 consists of 14 residues. From germline, CDR1 is SEHNR and CDR2 FQNEAQ (reference sequence). Trimming took 1 base from V and 7 from J, leaving 14 bases between them. CDR3 in amino acids: CASSLVATGLEQYF. The CDR3 bases are TGTGCCAGCAGCTTAGTTGCGACGGGTTTAGAGCAGTACTTC.

This clonotype was detected ten times or more. The chain uses TRBV12-3 or TRBV12-4 and TRBJ2-3; D perhaps matches TRBD1 (5 bases). The CDR3 covers 15 residues. Trimming pared 1 base from V and 2 bases from J, leaving 10 bases between. In nucleotides, the CDR3 is TGTGCCAGCAGTTTAGATTGGGGCACCACAGATACGCAGTATTTT. It encodes CASSLDWGTTDTQYF.

This clonotype was recorded at least ten times. This chain links TRBV20-1 with TRBJ2-5; 10 nucleotides align to TRBD2. This CDR3 contains 16 residues. CDR1 is DFQATT and CDR2 is SNEGSKA in the germline V gene (reference sequence). V lost 4 bases to trimming and J lost 0 bases; unmatched junction nucleotides: 8. CDR3 in amino acids: CSATRTSGLYQETQYF. The CDR3, as DNA: TGCAGTGCTACCAGGACTAGCGGCCTGTACCAAGAGACCCAGTACTTC.

This clonotype appeared many times. The chain is built from TRBV7-8 and TRBJ2-3, with TRBD2 matching over 10 bases. The CDR3 runs 15 residues. From germline, CDR1 is SGHVS and CDR2 FQNEAQ. V was clipped by 2 bases and J by 3 bases; unmatched bases: 2. In DNA, the CDR3 is TGTGCCAGCAGCTTAATTAGCGGGGGGACAGATACGCAGTATTTT. This gives the protein CASSLISGGTDTQYF.

This clonotype was observed many times. The J gene is TRBJ2-3, the V gene TRBV6-1; D gene ambiguous. V dropped 6 bases and J dropped 4 bases, with 17 bases sitting between them. Germline assignment: CDR1 MNHNS and CDR2 SASEGT. The CDR3 runs 15 residues. DNA for the CDR3: TGTGCCAGCAGCAATCCCCGGGCCCATCCAGATACGCAGTATTTT. Translated: CASSNPRAHPDTQYF.

Many counts were recorded for this clonotype. The rearrangement uses TRBV27 and TRBJ2-5; tentatively, D is TRBD1 (6 bases). The length of the CDR3 is 13 residues. The germline CDR1 and CDR2 sequences are MNHEY and SMNVEV (reference sequence). Between the trimmed V and J ends, which lost 6 bases and 4 bases, there was a span of 12 bases. The CDR3 loop reads CASRTTGIETQYF. CDR3 in DNA: TGTGCCAGCAGGACCACAGGGATAGAGACCCAGTACTTC.

This clonotype was counted at least ten times. The chain has TRBV6-6 and TRBJ1-6; D is possibly TRBD1 (6 bases). The CDR3 extends over 14 amino acids. V lost 7 bases and J 9 bases, leaving 16 bases between the germline ends. Looked up from germline, CDR1 is MNHNY and CDR2 is SVGAGI (reference sequence). The CDR3 DNA is TGTGCCAGCAAACACGGCGGCAGGGGTTCACCCCTCCACTTT. Residues: CASKHGGRGSPLHF.

As DNA, the CDR3 is TGTGCCAGCAGCGTAGACAGGGGAAGGGGTAATGAAAAACTGTTTTTT. This sequence encodes CASSVDRGRGNEKLFF. The chain carries TRBV9 and TRBJ1-4; 7 bases map to TRBD1. Germline CDR1 is SGDLS and CDR2 is YYNGEE. V was clipped by 0 bases and J by 4 bases; unmatched bases: 6. This CDR3 contains 16 residues.